This T cell receptor (beta chain) was sequenced in a study of Ad26.COV2.S vaccination and SARS-CoV-2 variants. The overall study: It was the COV1001 Ad26.COV2.S trial arm that included the donor. Points from the study as a whole: Those who received vaccine or placebo ended up with similar non-spike TCR breadth.

The treatment denotes: roughly 19 received Ad26.COV2.S at low or high dose, single or two shots; several received placebo; per-sample allocation not given. On day 63 after the first injection, vaccine and placebo recipients gave samples. The table came from immunoSEQ multiplex PCR; TCRdb's copy has only in-frame clones and leaves some out. The repertoire has under 250,000 clones, around 88% of them found once; the top ten carry about 2.8%. This clone was detected once. Its antigen is still unknown. Source: peripheral blood, taken in a trial of Ad26.COV2.S vaccine versus placebo. The source of this sequence is a person between 18 and 65 years old who received the Ad26.COV2.S COVID-19 vaccine or a placebo.

The CDR3 spells CASSYGGDGLGQGGSMMGYTF. In DNA form, the CDR3 reads TGTGCCAGCAGTTATGGGGGCGATGGGCTAGGGCAGGGAGGATCCATGATGGGCTACACCTTC. The genes are TRBV6-2 or TRBV6-3 and TRBJ1-2, with D perhaps TRBD1 (6 bases). The CDR3 has 21 amino acids. CDR1 and CDR2 from the germline V gene are MNHEY and SVGEGT. Trimming shortened V by 3 bases and J by 8 bases, and 37 bases separated the two germline ends.